The 18 T cell receptor beta chains below were found in one sample sequenced in a study of control samples from healthy donors and cancer patients. Assay used: immunoSEQ multiplex PCR; TCRdb lists only in-frame clones, some missing. The sample lists tens of thousands of clones; more than 70% were seen once. Material: PBMCs. These receptors all stem from a woman in her fifties or sixties with lung cancer.

The V gene is TRBV7-3, the J gene TRBJ1-6; D may be TRBD1 (5 bases). CDR3 length: 14 amino acids. Trimming shortened V by 7 bases and J by 7 bases, and 14 bases separated the two germline ends. Germline-derived CDR1 and CDR2 are SGHTA and FQGTGA. CDR3 sequence reads: CASNIGVVNSPLHF. The CDR3 nucleotides read TGTGCCAGCAACATAGGGGTGGTGAATTCACCCCTCCACTTT.

The chain couples TRBV27 to TRBJ1-2, with D unclear. V was clipped by 4 bases and J by 0 bases, with 9 bases between them. The CDR3 is made up of 14 amino acids. Looked up from germline, CDR1 is MNHEY and CDR2 is SMNVEV (reference sequence). The CDR3 DNA reads TGTGCCAGCAGTTGGGCAGCCTCTAACTATGGCTACACCTTC. The encoded protein is CASSWAASNYGYTF.

A few counts support this clone. This chain links TRBV6-1 with TRBJ1-5, with D unclear. V gave up 0 bases and J gave up 3 bases, with 9 bases separating them. CDR3 length: 15 residues. Per the germline V gene, CDR1 is MNHNS and CDR2 is SASEGT. CDR3 DNA sequence: TGTGCCAGCAGTGAAGCAGGCGCGAACAATCAGCCCCAGCATTTT. Its translation is CASSEAGANNQPQHF.

This chain uses TRBV3-1 (or the pseudogene TRBV3-2) with TRBJ1-3; 10 nucleotides align to TRBD1. CDR1 is LGHDT and CDR2 is YNNKEL in the germline V gene (reference sequence). The CDR3 extends over 16 amino acids. V was clipped by 4 bases and J by 0 bases; unmatched bases: 3. The CDR3 region is CASSRRDRGSGNTIYF. CDR3 DNA sequence: TGTGCCAGCAGCCGTCGGGACAGGGGCTCTGGAAACACCATATATTTT.

The CDR3 DNA follows: TGCAGTGCTAGTAGCTTCTACGAGCAGTACTTC. It specifies CSASSFYEQYF. The rearrangement links TRBV20-1 to TRBJ2-7; D uncertain. Trimming pared 3 bases from V and 3 bases from J, leaving 6 bases between. The CDR3 is 11 amino acids. Germline V lookup: CDR1 DFQATT, CDR2 SNEGSKA (reference sequence).

The genes are TRBV12-3 or TRBV12-4 and TRBJ2-1; D is perhaps TRBD1 (6 bases). This CDR3 spans 13 amino acids. Trimming cost V 7 bases and J 8 bases, with 15 bases left between them. As DNA, the CDR3 is TGTGCCAGCACCCTGACAGGACGGGATGAGCAGTTCTTC. Translation gives CASTLTGRDEQFF.

J is TRBJ1-3 and V is TRBV5-1; D may be TRBD1 (5 bases). The CDR3 runs 16 residues. V was shortened by 4 bases and J by 4 bases, with 18 bases between the two germline ends. Germline CDR1 reads SGHRS; CDR2 reads YFSETQ. CDR3 amino acids: CASSRWGSRAGNTIYF. CDR3 coding DNA: TGCGCCAGCAGCCGCTGGGGAAGCAGGGCAGGAAACACCATATATTTT.

The chain carries TRBV7-2 and TRBJ2-5; D gene unclear. Per the germline V gene, CDR1 is SGHTA and CDR2 is FQGNSA. The V and J ends lost 0 bases and 5 bases respectively, with 7 bases between them. The CDR3 is 13 amino acids. DNA for the CDR3: TGTGCCAGCAGCTTAGCATTACGCGAGACCCAGTACTTC. It yields the protein CASSLALRETQYF.

The chain recombines TRBV5-1 with TRBJ2-1; TRBD1 agrees at 8 bases. Germline loops: CDR1 SGHRS, CDR2 YFSETQ. The CDR3 contains 14 residues. The V segment lost 3 bases and the J segment 8 bases; nucleotides outside the gene matches: 7. This CDR3 reads CASSSTGGTYEQFF. The CDR3 DNA sequence: TGCGCCAGCAGCTCCACAGGGGGTACTTATGAGCAGTTCTTC.

This chain uses TRBV5-5 with TRBJ2-7; TRBD2 matches 8 bases. The CDR3 runs to 15 residues. V dropped 0 bases and J dropped 1; count of bases not matched to a gene: 3. CDR1 and CDR2 (germline): SGHKS, YYEKEE (reference sequence). CDR3 nucleotide sequence: TGTGCCAGCAGCTTGGCGGGGGGGTTTTCCTACGAGCAGTACTTC. It codes for CASSLAGGFSYEQYF.

The chain recombines TRBV28 with TRBJ2-7, with D perhaps matching TRBD1 (6 bases). This CDR3 has 13 amino acids. In germline, CDR1 is MDHEN, CDR2 SYDVKM. V was cut by 6 bases and J by 0 bases, with 9 bases left in between. This CDR3 reads CASRDSSSYEQYF. CDR3 nucleotide sequence: TGTGCCAGCAGGGACAGTAGCTCCTACGAGCAGTACTTC.

The chain couples TRBV18 to TRBJ1-4; no definite D call. V was pared by 4 bases and J by 8 bases, with 11 bases between. CDR3 length: 13 residues. The V gene's germline CDR1 is KGHSH and CDR2 LQKENI. In DNA, the CDR3 is TGTGCCAGCTCACTGAAGGGCAGCGAAAAACTGTTTTTT. This sequence encodes CASSLKGSEKLFF. Variable domain in full (rest from reference TRBV18 and TRBJ1-4): NAGVMQNPRHLVRRRGQEARLRCSPMKGHSHVYWYRQLPEEGLKFMVYLQKENIIDESGMPKERFSAEFPKEGPSILRIQQVVRGDSAAYFCASSLKGSEKLFFGSGTQLSVL.

This chain connects TRBV3-1 (or the pseudogene TRBV3-2) to TRBJ1-1; tentative D call: TRBD1 (6 bases). The germline V gene has CDR1 LGHDT and CDR2 YNNKEL (reference sequence). This CDR3 is 13 amino acids long. V shed 4 bases and J shed 7 bases, with 13 bases lying between them. DNA of the CDR3: TGTGCCAGCAGCCCCCTAGGGGGGAGTGAAGCTTTCTTT. Amino acids: CASSPLGGSEAFF.

The chain has TRBV2 and TRBJ2-3, with D perhaps matching TRBD1 or TRBD2 (5 bases each). The CDR3 consists of 14 residues. Trimming took off 5 bases at V and 5 bases at J, with 14 bases between the two ends. Germline V gene data show CDR1 as SNHLY and CDR2 as FYNNEI. The CDR3 DNA follows: TGTGCCAGCAGTATCCTGAGGGGCGAAGATACGCAGTATTTT. Protein: CASSILRGEDTQYF.

The chain carries TRBV21-1 and TRBJ1-1; the D segment call TRBD1 is taken from the table without a DNA check. TRBV21-1 is a pseudogene. The CDR3 extends over 13 amino acids. Here the CDR3 reads CASSKSDLAEAFF. The CDR3, as DNA: TGTGCCAGCAGCAAATCAGATCTGGCTGAAGCTTTCTTT.

This clone appeared once. V and J are TRBV19 and TRBJ2-3; the D gene is possibly TRBD2 (5 bases). The V end was cut by 7 bases, the J end by 2 bases, with 16 bases between. The CDR3 is 15 residues long. Germline lookup yields CDR1 LNHDA and CDR2 SQIVND (reference sequence). In DNA, the CDR3 is TGTGCCAGTACCCCCGGACTTACCCCCACAGATACGCAGTATTTT. It specifies CASTPGLTPTDTQYF.

This sequence joins TRBV9 and TRBJ1-3, with TRBD1 matching over 8 bases. V trimming: 3 bases; J trimming: 0 bases; junction bases outside the gene matches: 5. In germline, CDR1 is SGDLS, CDR2 YYNGEE. There are 16 residues in the CDR3. The CDR3 sequence: CASSAPGGASGNTIYF. CDR3 bases: TGTGCCAGCAGCGCCCCAGGGGGCGCCTCTGGAAACACCATATATTTT.

In this sample, this clone turned up once. V gene TRBV7-9 combines with J gene TRBJ1-4, with no clear D. CDR3 length: 12 amino acids. CDR1 is SEHNR, CDR2 FQNEAQ, per germline (reference sequence). Trimming left V 5 bases short and J 5 bases short, with 6 bases between. This chain's CDR3 is CASSGPNEKLFF. The DNA of the CDR3 is TGTGCCAGCAGCGGGCCGAATGAAAAACTGTTTTTT.